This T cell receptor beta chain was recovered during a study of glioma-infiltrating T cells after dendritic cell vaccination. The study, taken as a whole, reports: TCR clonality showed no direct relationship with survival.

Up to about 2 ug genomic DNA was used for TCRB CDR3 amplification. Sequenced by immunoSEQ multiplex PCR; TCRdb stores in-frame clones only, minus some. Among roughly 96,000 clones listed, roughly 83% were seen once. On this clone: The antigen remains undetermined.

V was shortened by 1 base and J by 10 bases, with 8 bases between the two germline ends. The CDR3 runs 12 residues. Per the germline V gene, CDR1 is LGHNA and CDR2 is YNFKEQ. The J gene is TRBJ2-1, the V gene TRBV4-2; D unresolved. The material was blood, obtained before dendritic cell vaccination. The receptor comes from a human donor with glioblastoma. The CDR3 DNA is TGTGCCAGCAGCCAAGGAAGGCGGGAGCAGTTCTTC. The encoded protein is CASSQGRREQFF.